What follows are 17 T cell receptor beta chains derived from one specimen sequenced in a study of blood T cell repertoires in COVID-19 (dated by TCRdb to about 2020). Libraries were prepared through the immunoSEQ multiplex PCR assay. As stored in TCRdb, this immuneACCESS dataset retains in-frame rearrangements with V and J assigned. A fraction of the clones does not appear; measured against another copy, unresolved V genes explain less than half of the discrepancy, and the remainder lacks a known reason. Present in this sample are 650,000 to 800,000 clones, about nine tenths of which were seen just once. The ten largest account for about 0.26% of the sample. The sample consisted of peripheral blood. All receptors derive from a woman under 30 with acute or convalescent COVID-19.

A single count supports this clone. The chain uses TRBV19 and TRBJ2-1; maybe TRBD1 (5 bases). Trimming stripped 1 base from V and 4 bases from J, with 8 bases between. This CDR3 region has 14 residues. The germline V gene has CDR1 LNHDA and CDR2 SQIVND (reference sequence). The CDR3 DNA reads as TGTGCCAGTAGTATAGTGGGGCGGTACAATGAGCAGTTCTTC. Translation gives CASSIVGRYNEQFF.

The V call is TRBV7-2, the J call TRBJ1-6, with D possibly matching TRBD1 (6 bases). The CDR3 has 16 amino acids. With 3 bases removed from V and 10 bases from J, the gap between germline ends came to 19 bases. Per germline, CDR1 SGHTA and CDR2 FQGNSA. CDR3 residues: CASSFMGGRNRSPLHF. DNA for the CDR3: TGTGCCAGCAGCTTCATGGGGGGGCGAAATCGGTCACCCCTCCACTTT. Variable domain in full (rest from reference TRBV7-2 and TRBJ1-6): GAGVSQSPSNKVTEKGKDVELRCDPISGHTALYWYRQSLGQGLEFLIYFQGNSAPDKSGLPSDRFSAERTGGSVSTLTIQRTQQEDSAVYLCASSFMGGRNRSPLHFGNGTRLTVT.

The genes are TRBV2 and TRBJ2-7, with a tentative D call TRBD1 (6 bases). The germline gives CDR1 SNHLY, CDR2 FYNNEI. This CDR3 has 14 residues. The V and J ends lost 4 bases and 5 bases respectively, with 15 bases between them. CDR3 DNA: TGTGCCAGCAGTGTCGAACAGGGCAGGCACGAGCAGTACTTC. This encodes CASSVEQGRHEQYF.

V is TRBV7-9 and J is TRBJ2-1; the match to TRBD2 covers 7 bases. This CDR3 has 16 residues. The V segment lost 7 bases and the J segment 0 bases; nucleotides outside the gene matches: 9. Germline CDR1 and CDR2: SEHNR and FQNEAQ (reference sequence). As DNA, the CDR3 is TGTGCCAGCATCGGAGCCCTAGCGGACTCCTACAATGAGCAGTTCTTC. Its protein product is CASIGALADSYNEQFF.

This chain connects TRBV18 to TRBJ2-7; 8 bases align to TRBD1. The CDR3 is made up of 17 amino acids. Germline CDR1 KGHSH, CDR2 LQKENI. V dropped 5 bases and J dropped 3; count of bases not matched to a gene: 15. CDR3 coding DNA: TGTGCCAGCTCAACTTCCATTTCGGGACAGGCGAGCTACGAGCAGTACTTC. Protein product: CASSTSISGQASYEQYF.

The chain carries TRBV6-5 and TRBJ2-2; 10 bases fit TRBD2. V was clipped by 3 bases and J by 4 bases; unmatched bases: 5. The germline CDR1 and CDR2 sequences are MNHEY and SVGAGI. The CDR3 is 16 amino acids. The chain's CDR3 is CASSYLSGGATGELFF. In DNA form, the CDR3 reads TGTGCCAGCAGTTATCTCAGCGGGGGGGCCACCGGGGAGCTGTTTTTT.

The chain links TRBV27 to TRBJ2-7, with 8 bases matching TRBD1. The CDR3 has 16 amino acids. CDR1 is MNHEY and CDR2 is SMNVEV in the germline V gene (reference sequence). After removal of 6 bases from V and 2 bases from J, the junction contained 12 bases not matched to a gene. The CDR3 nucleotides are TGTGCCAGCAGCCCGGTGGGCAGGGGGCCCCCCTACGAGCAGTACTTC. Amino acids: CASSPVGRGPPYEQYF.

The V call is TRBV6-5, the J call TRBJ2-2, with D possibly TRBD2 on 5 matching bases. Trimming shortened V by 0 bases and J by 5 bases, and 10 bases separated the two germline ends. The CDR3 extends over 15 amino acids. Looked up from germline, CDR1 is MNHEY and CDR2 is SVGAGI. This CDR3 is CASSYSLGRTGELFF. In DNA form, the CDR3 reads TGTGCCAGCAGTTACTCTCTGGGGAGAACCGGGGAGCTGTTTTTT.

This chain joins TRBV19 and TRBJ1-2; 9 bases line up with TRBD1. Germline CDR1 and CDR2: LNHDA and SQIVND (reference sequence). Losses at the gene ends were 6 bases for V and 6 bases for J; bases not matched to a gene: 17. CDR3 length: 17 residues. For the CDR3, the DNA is TGTGCCAGTAGCATGACCCGAACCGCGGGGGACAGGGATGGCTACACCTTC. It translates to CASSMTRTAGDRDGYTF. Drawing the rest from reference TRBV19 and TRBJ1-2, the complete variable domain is DGGITQSPKYLFRKEGQNVTLSCEQNLNHDAMYWYRQDPGQGLRLIYYSQIVNDFQKGDIAEGYSVSREKKESFPLTVTSAQKNPTAFYLCASSMTRTAGDRDGYTFGSGTRLTVV.

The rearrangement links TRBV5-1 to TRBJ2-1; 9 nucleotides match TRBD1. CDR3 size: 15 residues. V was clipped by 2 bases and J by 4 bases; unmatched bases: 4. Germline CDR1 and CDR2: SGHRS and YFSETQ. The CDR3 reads CASSFGQGLYNEQFF. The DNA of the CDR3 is TGCGCCAGCAGCTTCGGACAGGGGTTATACAATGAGCAGTTCTTC.

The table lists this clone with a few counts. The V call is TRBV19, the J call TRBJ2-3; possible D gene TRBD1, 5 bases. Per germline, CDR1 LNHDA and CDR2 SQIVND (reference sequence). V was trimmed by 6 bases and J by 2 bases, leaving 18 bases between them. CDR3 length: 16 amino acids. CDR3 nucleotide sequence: TGTGCCAGTAGAACTCGTGGGGCCAGCCACACAGATACGCAGTATTTT. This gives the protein CASRTRGASHTDTQYF.

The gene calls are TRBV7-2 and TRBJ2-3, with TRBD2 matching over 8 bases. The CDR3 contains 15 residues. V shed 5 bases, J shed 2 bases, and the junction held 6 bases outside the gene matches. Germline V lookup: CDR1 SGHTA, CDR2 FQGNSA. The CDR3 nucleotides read TGTGCCAGCAGCACCACGGGGGGGCCCACAGATACGCAGTATTTT. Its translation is CASSTTGGPTDTQYF.

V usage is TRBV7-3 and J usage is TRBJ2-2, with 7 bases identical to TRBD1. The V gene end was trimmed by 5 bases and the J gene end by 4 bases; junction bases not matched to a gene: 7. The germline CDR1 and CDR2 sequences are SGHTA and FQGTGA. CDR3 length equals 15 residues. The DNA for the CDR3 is TGTGCCAGCAGCCTGCCGGGACAGACCACCGGGGAGCTGTTTTTT. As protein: CASSLPGQTTGELFF.

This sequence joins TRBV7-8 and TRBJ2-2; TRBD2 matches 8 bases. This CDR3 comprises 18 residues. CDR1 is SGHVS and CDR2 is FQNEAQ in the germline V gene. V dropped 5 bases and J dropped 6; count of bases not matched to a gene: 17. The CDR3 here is CASSPLGAGGPGAGELFF. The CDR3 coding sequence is TGTGCCAGCAGCCCGTTAGGCGCGGGGGGCCCTGGGGCCGGGGAGCTGTTTTTT.

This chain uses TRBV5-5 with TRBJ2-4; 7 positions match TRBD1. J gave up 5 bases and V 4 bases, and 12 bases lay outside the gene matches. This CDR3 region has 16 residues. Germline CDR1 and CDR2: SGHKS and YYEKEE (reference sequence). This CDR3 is CASSPFGQVAENIQYF. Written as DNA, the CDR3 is TGTGCCAGCAGCCCCTTTGGACAGGTTGCAGAAAACATTCAGTACTTC.

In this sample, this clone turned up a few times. This CDR3 is CASIRLGGYGYTF. The CDR3 nucleotides read TGTGCCAGCATCAGGTTGGGGGGCTATGGCTACACCTTC. The rearrangement uses TRBV2 and TRBJ1-2, with a tentative D call TRBD1 (5 bases). Per germline, CDR1 SNHLY and CDR2 FYNNEI. The CDR3 length is 13 residues. V was cut by 7 bases and J by 4 bases, with 13 bases left in between.

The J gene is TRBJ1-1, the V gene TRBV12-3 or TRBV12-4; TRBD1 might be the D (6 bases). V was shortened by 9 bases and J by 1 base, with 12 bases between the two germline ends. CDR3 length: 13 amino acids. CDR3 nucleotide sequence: TGTGCCAGACTAATACAGGGGAACACTGAAGCTTTCTTT. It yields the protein CARLIQGNTEAFF.